The 24 T cell receptor beta chains below come from one sample, sequenced in a study of human T cells and chemical hapten exposure. The total RNA was obtained from whole blood that was not fractionated. One entry per CDR3 protein results from TCRdb running MiXCR on the 5' RACE reads. The sample records about 140,000 distinct CDR3 sequences, about 4.3% being singletons. The receptors shown here come from a female donor in good health.

There are many counts of this clonotype. This CDR3 is CSARVRAGGSSPQETQYF. The CDR3 DNA follows: TGCAGTGCTAGAGTCCGAGCGGGGGGCTCGAGTCCTCAAGAGACCCAGTACTTC. The gene calls are TRBV20-1 and TRBJ2-5, with 9 positions matching TRBD2. V shed 1 base and J 2 bases; nucleotides not matched to a gene: 14. There are 18 residues in the CDR3. Germline loops: CDR1 DFQATT, CDR2 SNEGSKA (reference sequence).

This clonotype was recorded at least ten times. The chain recombines TRBV12-3 or TRBV12-4 with TRBJ1-6; 7 bases line up with TRBD1. This CDR3 has 17 amino acids. J lost 0 bases, V lost 6 bases, and 8 bases had no gene match. The CDR3 protein is CASSPDRMSSYNSPLHF. Here the CDR3 DNA reads TGTGCCAGCAGCCCGGACAGGATGAGCTCCTATAATTCACCCCTCCACTTT.

This clonotype was seen many times. V gene TRBV24-1 combines with J gene TRBJ1-1; D is perhaps TRBD1 (5 bases). This CDR3 region has 19 residues. Trimming took 1 base from V and 6 from J, leaving 26 bases between them. The germline V gene has CDR1 KGHDR and CDR2 SFDVKD. CDR3 in amino acids: CATSDLRGRGKSRPPEAFF. Written as DNA, the CDR3 is TGTGCCACCAGTGATTTAAGGGGTCGGGGCAAAAGCAGGCCGCCTGAAGCTTTCTTT.

Only a few counts were recorded for this clonotype. The V call is TRBV4-1, the J call TRBJ2-5; 8 nucleotides line up with TRBD2. Unmatched junction bases numbered 9, after V lost 4 bases and J lost 5 bases. The CDR3 spans 15 residues. The germline gives CDR1 MGHRA, CDR2 YSYEKL. The CDR3 sequence: CASSRAGGLGETQYF. DNA of the CDR3: TGCGCCAGCAGCCGCGCGGGGGGCCTGGGGGAGACCCAGTACTTC.

The chain combines TRBV20-1 with TRBJ1-3; no definite D call. CDR1 is DFQATT and CDR2 is SNEGSKA in the germline V gene (reference sequence). The CDR3 has 14 amino acids. The V end was cut by 4 bases, the J end by 3 bases, with 13 bases between. Here the CDR3 reads CSATLGSRGNTIYF. The DNA for the CDR3 is TGCAGTGCTACCTTGGGAAGCCGTGGAAACACCATATATTTT.

This clonotype was recorded a few times. This chain uses TRBV10-3 with TRBJ2-1, with 7 bases matching TRBD1. J was trimmed by 1 base and V by 6 bases; bases with no gene match: 3. Germline CDR1 ENHRY, CDR2 SYGVKD. This CDR3 spans 14 amino acids. This CDR3 reads CAIRTGDSYNEQFF. DNA for the CDR3: TGTGCCATCAGAACAGGGGATTCCTACAATGAGCAGTTCTTC.

This clonotype is classed as medium-sized. V is TRBV7-2 and J is TRBJ2-5, with 9 bases fitting TRBD2. The CDR3 contains 15 residues. After removal of 2 bases from V and 4 bases from J, the junction contained 5 bases not matched to a gene. The germline CDR1 and CDR2 sequences are SGHTA and FQGNSA. CDR3 nucleotides: TGTGCCAGCAGCTTAAAACTAGCGGGCGCAGAGACCCAGTACTTC. This translates into CASSLKLAGAETQYF.

The chain combines TRBV20-1 with TRBJ2-5, with D uncertain. Trimming pared 0 bases from V and 2 bases from J, leaving 7 bases between. The germline V gene encodes CDR1 DFQATT and CDR2 SNEGSKA (reference sequence). The CDR3 extends over 13 amino acids. The CDR3, as DNA: TGCAGTGCTAGAGACGGACGGCAAGAGACCCAGTACTTC. Amino acids: CSARDGRQETQYF.

This clonotype was seen many times. The rearrangement uses TRBV6-2 or TRBV6-3 and TRBJ1-2, with D unclear. V was cut by 5 bases and J by 4 bases, with 8 bases left in between. Germline loops: CDR1 MNHEY, CDR2 SVGEGT. CDR3 length: 12 residues. In DNA, the CDR3 is TGTGCCAGCAGTCAAGACGGCTATGGCTACACCTTC. The encoded protein is CASSQDGYGYTF.

In its sample, this clonotype was seen many times. The CDR3 DNA follows: TGTGCCAGCAGTAGGCGAGGGACCTCCGGGAGTCAGCCCCAGCATTTT. Amino acid sequence: CASSRRGTSGSQPQHF. V gene TRBV2 combines with J gene TRBJ1-5, with a weak D call TRBD1 (5 bases). There are 16 residues in the CDR3. With 5 bases removed from V and 6 bases from J, the gap between germline ends came to 20 bases. Germline-derived CDR1 and CDR2 are SNHLY and FYNNEI.

This chain connects TRBV28 to TRBJ1-5, with D possibly matching TRBD1 (6 bases). CDR3 length: 14 amino acids. Per the germline V gene, CDR1 is MDHEN and CDR2 is SYDVKM. The germline V and J ends were trimmed by 6 bases and 3 bases, with 12 bases remaining between them. The CDR3 DNA is TGTGCCAGCAGATCCCAGGGGCACAATCAGCCCCAGCATTTT. This encodes CASRSQGHNQPQHF.

Note on this clonotype: A much larger clone is a single base away; this may be a read error. The chain carries TRBV11-2 and TRBJ2-7; tentative D call: TRBD1 (6 bases). In germline, CDR1 is SGHAT, CDR2 FQNNGV. The CDR3 is 13 residues long. Trimming left V 6 bases short and J 2 bases short, with 11 bases between. In DNA form, the CDR3 reads TGTGCCAGCAGATCTGGGGGCGCCTACGAGCAGTACTTC. Encoded protein: CASRSGGAYEQYF.

There are many counts of this clonotype. The V call is TRBV29-1, the J call TRBJ1-4; tentative D call: TRBD1 (5 bases). V was cut by 2 bases and J by 0 bases, with 13 bases left in between. Germline V CDR1 and CDR2: SQVTM, ANQGSEA. This CDR3 is 16 amino acids long. CDR3 protein: CSVEMGTAATNEKLFF. In nucleotides, the CDR3 is TGCAGCGTTGAAATGGGGACGGCAGCAACTAATGAAAAACTGTTTTTT.

The chain has TRBV3-1 and TRBJ2-7, with 9 bases fitting TRBD1. The CDR3 runs 14 residues. Unmatched junction bases numbered 5, after V lost 3 bases and J lost 5 bases. CDR1 and CDR2 (germline): LGHDT, YNNKEL (reference sequence). Here the CDR3 DNA reads TGTGCCAGCAGCCAGGGGACAGGGTACCACGAGCAGTACTTC. Translation: CASSQGTGYHEQYF.

The chain recombines TRBV7-3 with TRBJ2-5; 8 nucleotides match TRBD2. Germline CDR1 is SGHTA and CDR2 is FQGTGA. V was pared by 5 bases and J by 3 bases, with 17 bases of the junction left unmatched. The CDR3 is 18 amino acids. This CDR3 reads CASSPIGPTSDGKETQYF. The CDR3 coding sequence is TGTGCCAGCAGCCCGATAGGCCCGACTAGCGATGGTAAAGAGACCCAGTACTTC.

The sample holds many counts of this clonotype. V and J are TRBV15 and TRBJ2-4, with D possibly being TRBD2 (5 bases). With 0 bases removed from V and 5 bases from J, the gap between germline ends came to 14 bases. Germline V gene sequence: CDR1 LNHNV, CDR2 YYDKDF (reference sequence). CDR3 size: 16 residues. CDR3: CATSRDVANRENIQYF. The CDR3 DNA is TGTGCCACCAGCAGAGACGTAGCGAATAGGGAAAACATTCAGTACTTC.

CDR3 residues: CASSILGQGMGSPLHF. CDR3 DNA: TGCGCCAGCAGCATATTAGGACAGGGGATGGGTTCACCCCTCCACTTT. This chain joins TRBV5-1 and TRBJ1-6; 9 bases are a match to TRBD1. V was pared by 4 bases and J by 9 bases, with 11 bases of the junction left unmatched. Germline V gives CDR1 SGHRS, CDR2 YFSETQ. This CDR3 region has 16 residues.

This clonotype was counted ten times or more. The V and J genes are TRBV4-2 and TRBJ1-5; TRBD1 matches 7 bases. Germline lookup yields CDR1 LGHNA and CDR2 YNFKEQ. Unmatched junction bases numbered 4, after V lost 5 bases and J lost 0 bases. The CDR3 has 15 residues. The CDR3 coding sequence is TGTGCCAGCAGCGGACAGGACAATAGCAATCAGCCCCAGCATTTT. This sequence encodes CASSGQDNSNQPQHF.

This clonotype was picked up many times. This chain connects TRBV3-1 to TRBJ2-3; TRBD2 aligns across 8 bases. The junction had 3 bases not matched to a gene; V was cut back by 6 bases and J by 10 bases. This CDR3 region has 11 residues. Germline CDR1 is LGHDT and CDR2 is YNNKEL (reference sequence). The CDR3 loop reads CASRSSGSQYF. Written as DNA, the CDR3 is TGTGCCAGCAGGTCTAGCGGGTCGCAGTATTTT.

This chain uses TRBV3-1 with TRBJ2-1; 8 nucleotides match TRBD2. The CDR3 spans 16 residues. V shed 3 bases and J 7 bases; nucleotides not matched to a gene: 11. Germline V CDR1 and CDR2: LGHDT, YNNKEL (reference sequence). This chain's CDR3 is CASSQGAGGQVNEQFF. CDR3 nucleotides: TGTGCCAGCAGCCAGGGGGCGGGGGGTCAGGTGAATGAGCAGTTCTTC.

This clonotype has ten or more counts. The rearrangement uses TRBV24-1 and TRBJ2-1; TRBD1 aligns across 8 bases. The CDR3 covers 15 residues. With 4 bases clipped from V and 8 bases from J, the junction kept 9 bases outside the gene matches. Germline V gene sequence: CDR1 KGHDR, CDR2 SFDVKD. The DNA of the CDR3 is TGTGCCACCAGTGACACCGGGACAGGTGGTGATGAGCAGTTCTTC. This codes for CATSDTGTGGDEQFF.

The genes are TRBV6-5 and TRBJ1-1; 8 bases match TRBD1. The length of the CDR3 is 13 residues. V dropped 6 bases and J dropped 5; count of bases not matched to a gene: 5. Germline CDR1 MNHEY, CDR2 SVGAGI. For the CDR3, the DNA is TGTGCCAGCAGGGTACAGGGGGGGACTGAAGCTTTCTTT. Translating it yields CASRVQGGTEAFF.

This clonotype was seen many times. The chain combines TRBV12-3 or TRBV12-4 with TRBJ1-5; D remains unclear. The CDR3 totals 11 residues. The V gene lost 3 bases and the J gene lost 10 bases, with 7 bases spanning the gap. As DNA, the CDR3 is TGTGCCAGCAGTTTGGTTGTACCCCAGCATTTT. Protein: CASSLVVPQHF.

This chain links TRBV7-8 with TRBJ2-5; the match to TRBD2 covers 7 bases. The junction had 14 bases not matched to a gene; V was cut back by 2 bases and J by 5 bases. Germline assignment: CDR1 SGHVS and CDR2 FQNEAQ. This CDR3 region has 17 residues. The CDR3 reads CASSLISQGFGGETQYF. The CDR3, as DNA: TGTGCCAGCAGCTTAATTTCGCAGGGTTTCGGGGGGGAGACCCAGTACTTC.